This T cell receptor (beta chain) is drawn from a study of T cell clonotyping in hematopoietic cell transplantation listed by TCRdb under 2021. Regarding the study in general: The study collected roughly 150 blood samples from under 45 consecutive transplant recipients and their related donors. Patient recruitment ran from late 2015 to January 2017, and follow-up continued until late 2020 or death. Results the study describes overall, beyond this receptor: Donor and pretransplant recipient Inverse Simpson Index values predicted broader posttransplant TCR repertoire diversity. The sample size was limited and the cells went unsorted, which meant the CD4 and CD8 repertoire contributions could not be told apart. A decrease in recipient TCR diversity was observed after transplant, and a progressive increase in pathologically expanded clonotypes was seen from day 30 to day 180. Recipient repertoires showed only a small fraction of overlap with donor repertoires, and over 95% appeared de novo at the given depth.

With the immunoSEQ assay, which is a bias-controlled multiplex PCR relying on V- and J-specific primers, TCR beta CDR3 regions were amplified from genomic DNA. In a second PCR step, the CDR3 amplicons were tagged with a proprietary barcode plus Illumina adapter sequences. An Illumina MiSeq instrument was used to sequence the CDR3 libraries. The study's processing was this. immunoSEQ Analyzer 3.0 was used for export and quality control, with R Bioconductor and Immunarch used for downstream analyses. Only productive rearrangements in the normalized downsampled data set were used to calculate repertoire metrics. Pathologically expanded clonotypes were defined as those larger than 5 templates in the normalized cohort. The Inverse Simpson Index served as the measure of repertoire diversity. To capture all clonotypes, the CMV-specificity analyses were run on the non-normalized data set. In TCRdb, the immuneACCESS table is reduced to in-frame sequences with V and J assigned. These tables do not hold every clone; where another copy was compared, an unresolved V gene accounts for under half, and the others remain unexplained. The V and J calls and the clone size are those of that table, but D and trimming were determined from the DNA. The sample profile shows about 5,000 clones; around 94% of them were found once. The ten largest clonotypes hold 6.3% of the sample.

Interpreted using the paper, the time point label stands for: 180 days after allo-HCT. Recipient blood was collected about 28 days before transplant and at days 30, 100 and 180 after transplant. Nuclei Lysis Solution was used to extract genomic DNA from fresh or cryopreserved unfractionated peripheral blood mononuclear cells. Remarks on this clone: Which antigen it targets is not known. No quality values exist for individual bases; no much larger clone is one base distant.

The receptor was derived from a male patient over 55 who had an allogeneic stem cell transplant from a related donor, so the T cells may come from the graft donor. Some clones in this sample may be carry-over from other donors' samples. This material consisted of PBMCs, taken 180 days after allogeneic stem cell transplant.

The CDR3 protein is CPGRPNREQSRANVLTF. The DNA sequence is TGTCCTGGGAGGCCAAACCGCGAACAAAGTCGGGCCAACGTCCTGACTTTC. The chain links TRBV22-1 with TRBJ2-6. TRBV22-1 is recorded as a pseudogene. Counted from cysteine to phenylalanine, this CDR3 has 17 amino acids. The retained sequence is limited to the CDR3, 51 bases, with the frame set at the first base.